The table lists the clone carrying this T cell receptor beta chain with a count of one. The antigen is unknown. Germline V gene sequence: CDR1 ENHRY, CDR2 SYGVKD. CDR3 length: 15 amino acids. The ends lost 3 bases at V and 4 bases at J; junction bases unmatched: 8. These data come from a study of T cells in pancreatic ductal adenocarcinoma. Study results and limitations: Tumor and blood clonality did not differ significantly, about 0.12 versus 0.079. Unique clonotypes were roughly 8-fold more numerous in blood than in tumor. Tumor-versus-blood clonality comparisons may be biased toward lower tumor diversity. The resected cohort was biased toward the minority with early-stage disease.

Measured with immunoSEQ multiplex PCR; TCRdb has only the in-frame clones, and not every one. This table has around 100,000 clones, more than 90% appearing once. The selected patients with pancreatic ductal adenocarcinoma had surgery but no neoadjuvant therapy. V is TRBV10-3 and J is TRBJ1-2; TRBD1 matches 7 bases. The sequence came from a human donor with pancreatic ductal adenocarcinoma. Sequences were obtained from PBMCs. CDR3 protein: CAISDTGKGAYGYTF. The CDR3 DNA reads TGTGCCATCAGTGACACAGGGAAGGGGGCCTATGGCTACACCTTC.